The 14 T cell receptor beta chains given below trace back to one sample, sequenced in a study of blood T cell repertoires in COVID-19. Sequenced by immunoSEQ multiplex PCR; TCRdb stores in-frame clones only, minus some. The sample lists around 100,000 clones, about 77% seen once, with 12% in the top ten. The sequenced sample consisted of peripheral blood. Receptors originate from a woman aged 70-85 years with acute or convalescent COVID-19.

The CDR3 DNA reads as TGCGCCAGCGCCCCGCAGGGCGCTAACTATGGCTACACCTTC. It is translated as CASAPQGANYGYTF. V is TRBV5-1 and J is TRBJ1-2, with D possibly TRBD1 on 5 matching bases. Germline-derived CDR1 and CDR2 are SGHRS and YFSETQ. V dropped 7 bases and J dropped 0 bases, with 13 bases sitting between them. The CDR3 is 14 amino acids.

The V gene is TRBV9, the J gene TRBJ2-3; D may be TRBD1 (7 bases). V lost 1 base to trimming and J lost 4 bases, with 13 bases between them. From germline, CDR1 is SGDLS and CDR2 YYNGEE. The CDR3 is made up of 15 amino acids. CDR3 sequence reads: CASSVNPRGADTQYF. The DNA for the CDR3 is TGTGCCAGCAGCGTAAACCCCAGGGGGGCAGATACGCAGTATTTT.

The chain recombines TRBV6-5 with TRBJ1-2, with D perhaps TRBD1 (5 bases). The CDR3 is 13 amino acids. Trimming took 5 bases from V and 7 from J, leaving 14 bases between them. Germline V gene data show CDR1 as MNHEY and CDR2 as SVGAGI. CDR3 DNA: TGTGCCAGCAGTCCTACAGGAATCGGTGGCTACACCTTC. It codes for CASSPTGIGGYTF.

CDR3 nucleotide sequence: TGTGCCAGCAGCCGCTGGGGGGCCGGGGAGCTGTTTTTT. Amino acids: CASSRWGAGELFF. The V gene is TRBV5-6, the J gene TRBJ2-2; D is perhaps TRBD2 (6 bases). The V gene lost 4 bases and the J gene lost 6 bases, with 10 bases spanning the gap. CDR1 is SGHDT and CDR2 is YYEEEE in the germline V gene. CDR3 length: 13 amino acids.

CDR3 coding DNA: TGTGCCAGCGAGTTGTATTCAGCGGGCGTTGGCTACACCTTC. This sequence encodes CASELYSAGVGYTF. V and J are TRBV6-5 and TRBJ1-2; no clear D. Germline V gene sequence: CDR1 MNHEY, CDR2 SVGAGI. This CDR3 spans 14 amino acids. V was pared by 8 bases and J by 7 bases, with 20 bases between.

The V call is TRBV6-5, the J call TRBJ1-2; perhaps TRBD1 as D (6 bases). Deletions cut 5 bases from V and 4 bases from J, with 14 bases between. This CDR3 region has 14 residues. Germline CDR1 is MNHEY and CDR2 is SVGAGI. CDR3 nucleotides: TGTGCCAGCAGTCTCTCGCAGGGGAGCTATGGCTACACCTTC. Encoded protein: CASSLSQGSYGYTF.

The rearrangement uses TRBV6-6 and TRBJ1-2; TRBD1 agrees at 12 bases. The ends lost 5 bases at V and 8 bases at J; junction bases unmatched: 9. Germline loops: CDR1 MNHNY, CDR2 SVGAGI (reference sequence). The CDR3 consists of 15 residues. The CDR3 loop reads CASSGPGQGARGYTF. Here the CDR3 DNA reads TGTGCCAGCAGTGGGCCGGGACAGGGGGCGCGCGGCTACACCTTC.

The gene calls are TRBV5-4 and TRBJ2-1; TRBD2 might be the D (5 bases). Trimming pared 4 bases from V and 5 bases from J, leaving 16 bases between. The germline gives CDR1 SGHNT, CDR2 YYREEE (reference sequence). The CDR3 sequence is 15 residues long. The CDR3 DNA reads TGTGCCAGCAGCCTCGAGGGCGGACGAAACAATGAGCAGTTCTTC. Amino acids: CASSLEGGRNNEQFF. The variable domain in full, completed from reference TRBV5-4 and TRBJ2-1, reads ETGVTQSPTHLIKTRGQQVTLRCSSQSGHNTVSWYQQALGQGPQFIFQYYREEENGRGNFPPRFSGLQFPNYSSELNVNALELDDSALYLCASSLEGGRNNEQFFGPGTRLTVL.

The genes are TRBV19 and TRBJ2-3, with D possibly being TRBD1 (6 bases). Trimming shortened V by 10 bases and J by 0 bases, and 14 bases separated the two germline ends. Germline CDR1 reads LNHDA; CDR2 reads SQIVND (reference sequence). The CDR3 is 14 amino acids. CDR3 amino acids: CATQQGTSTDTQYF. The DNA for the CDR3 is TGTGCCACCCAACAGGGCACCAGCACAGATACGCAGTATTTT.

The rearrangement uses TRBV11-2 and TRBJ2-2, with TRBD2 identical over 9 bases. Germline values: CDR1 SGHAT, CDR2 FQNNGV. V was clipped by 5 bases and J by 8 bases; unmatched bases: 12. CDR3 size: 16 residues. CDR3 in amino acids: CASSIRWERGAGELFF. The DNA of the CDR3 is TGTGCCAGCAGCATCCGATGGGAGCGGGGGGCAGGGGAGCTGTTTTTT.

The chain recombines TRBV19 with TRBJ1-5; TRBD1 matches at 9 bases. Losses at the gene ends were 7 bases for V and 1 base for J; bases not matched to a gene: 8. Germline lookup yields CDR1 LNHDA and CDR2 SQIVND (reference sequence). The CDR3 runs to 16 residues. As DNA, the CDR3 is TGTGCCAGTAAGTTGGGACAGGGAGAGAGCAATCAGCCCCAGCATTTT. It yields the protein CASKLGQGESNQPQHF.

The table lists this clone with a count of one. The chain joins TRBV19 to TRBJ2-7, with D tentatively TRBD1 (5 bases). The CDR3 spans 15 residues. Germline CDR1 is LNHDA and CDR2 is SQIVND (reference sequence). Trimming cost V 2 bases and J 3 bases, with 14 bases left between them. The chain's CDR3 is CASSIWVGHDYEQYF. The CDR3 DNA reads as TGTGCCAGTAGTATATGGGTCGGACACGACTACGAGCAGTACTTC.

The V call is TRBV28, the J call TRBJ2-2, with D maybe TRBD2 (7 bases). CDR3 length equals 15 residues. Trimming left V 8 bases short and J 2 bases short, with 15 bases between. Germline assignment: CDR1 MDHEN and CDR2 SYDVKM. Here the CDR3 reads CASSRRGANTGELFF. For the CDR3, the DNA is TGTGCCAGCTCCCGTCGGGGGGCAAACACCGGGGAGCTGTTTTTT.

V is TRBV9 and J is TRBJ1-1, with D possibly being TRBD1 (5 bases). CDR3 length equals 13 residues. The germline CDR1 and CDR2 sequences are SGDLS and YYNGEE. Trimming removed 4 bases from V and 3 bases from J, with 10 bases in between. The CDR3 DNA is TGTGCCAGCAGCCCCCGGGGGGACACTGAAGCTTTCTTT. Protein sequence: CASSPRGDTEAFF.